One sample yielded the 32 T cell receptor beta chains listed below, sequenced in a study of lymphopenia after photon versus proton radiotherapy. Sequencing was performed with immunoSEQ multiplex PCR; in TCRdb, only in-frame clones are kept and a portion is missing. The table lists under 35,000 clones, about 80% of them singletons. The material sequenced was peripheral blood, taken from a patient treated with proton-based radiotherapy. The receptors shown here come from a woman between 65 and 79 years old with pancreatic cancer.

The J gene is TRBJ2-7, the V gene TRBV6-6; D is uncertain. The CDR3 covers 12 residues. V dropped 7 bases and J dropped 4 bases, with 11 bases sitting between them. Germline loops: CDR1 MNHNY, CDR2 SVGAGI (reference sequence). The CDR3 DNA sequence: TGTGCCAGCACCCCTGGTCAATACGAGCAGTACTTC. Amino acids: CASTPGQYEQYF.

This chain joins TRBV7-4 and TRBJ2-7, with 11 bases matching TRBD1. This CDR3 is 15 amino acids long. Germline V gives CDR1 SGHVT, CDR2 SQSDAQ. Trimming removed 0 bases from V and 6 bases from J; junction bases left unmatched: 4. The CDR3 DNA sequence: TGTGCCAGCAGCTTAGCTGGACAGGGGGCGTCCGAGCAGTACTTC. Translation gives CASSLAGQGASEQYF.

The chain joins TRBV9 to TRBJ2-1; D not resolved. Germline V lookup: CDR1 SGDLS, CDR2 YYNGEE. V was shortened by 0 bases and J by 3 bases, with 7 bases between the two germline ends. This CDR3 has 14 residues. CDR3 loop: CASSVATGYNEQFF. The DNA of the CDR3 is TGTGCCAGCAGCGTAGCGACGGGCTACAATGAGCAGTTCTTC.

With respect to this clone: The junction shows a germline mismatch at one end, possibly a read error. J is TRBJ1-5 and V is TRBV28; 7 positions match TRBD1. The CDR3 contains 14 residues. Germline CDR1 and CDR2: MDHEN and SYDVKM. The CDR3 DNA sequence: TGTGCCAGTAGTTTGGACAGGAGCAATCAGCCCCAGCATTTT. This encodes CASSLDRSNQPQHF.

This chain joins TRBV19 and TRBJ1-1; D is possibly TRBD1 (6 bases). V shed 10 bases and J shed 1 base, with 13 bases lying between them. There are 13 residues in the CDR3. The germline V gene encodes CDR1 LNHDA and CDR2 SQIVND (reference sequence). The CDR3 loop reads CATKNRENTEAFF. The CDR3 nucleotides are TGTGCCACCAAAAACAGGGAGAACACTGAAGCTTTCTTT.

The chain has TRBV2 and TRBJ2-5; possibly TRBD2 for D (6 bases). V lost 6 bases to trimming and J lost 2 bases, with 16 bases between them. Germline CDR1 SNHLY, CDR2 FYNNEI. The CDR3 loop spans 15 amino acids. CDR3 sequence (DNA): TGTGCCAGCAGACGGGAAGCGGGTTTACAAGAGACCCAGTACTTC. This encodes CASRREAGLQETQYF.

This clone has just one count. The chain recombines TRBV18 with TRBJ2-2; 12 bases align to TRBD2. The germline V gene encodes CDR1 KGHSH and CDR2 LQKENI. Trimming took 4 bases from V and 7 from J; bases not matched to a gene: 7. CDR3 length: 16 amino acids. CDR3 sequence: CASSQRTSGNLGELFF. The CDR3 DNA sequence: TGTGCCAGCTCACAGAGGACTAGCGGGAATCTCGGGGAGCTGTTTTTT.

This clone came up a few times. V usage is TRBV27 and J usage is TRBJ1-1, with D unresolved. Trimming cost V 6 bases and J 1 base, with 18 bases left between them. The V gene's germline CDR1 is MNHEY and CDR2 SMNVEV (reference sequence). The CDR3 is 16 amino acids. The CDR3 DNA reads TGTGCCAGCAGCCCCCCCAGACCGACGCGGAACACTGAAGCTTTCTTT. The encoded protein is CASSPPRPTRNTEAFF.

V and J are TRBV12-5 and TRBJ2-1; 7 nucleotides line up with TRBD2. With 6 bases clipped from V and 11 bases from J, the junction kept 13 bases outside the gene matches. The CDR3 covers 14 residues. CDR1 and CDR2 from the germline V gene are LGHNT and FRNRAP. CDR3 sequence reads: CASGPTSRFPKQFF. CDR3 DNA sequence: TGTGCTAGTGGCCCGACTAGCCGATTCCCCAAGCAGTTCTTC.

The chain couples TRBV6-1 to TRBJ2-2; the D is unclear. The CDR3 has 11 residues. Trimming left V 7 bases short and J 3 bases short, with 3 bases between. The germline V gene encodes CDR1 MNHNS and CDR2 SASEGT. Written as DNA, the CDR3 is TGTGCCAGCATCCACACCGGGGAGCTGTTTTTT. It is translated as CASIHTGELFF.

The chain employs TRBV13 and TRBJ1-5; weak D call: TRBD1 (6 bases). Trimming removed 1 base from V and 7 bases from J, with 17 bases in between. This CDR3 is 16 amino acids long. The germline gives CDR1 PRHDT, CDR2 FYEKMQ (reference sequence). This chain's CDR3 is CASSLAGARGGQPQHF. In nucleotides, the CDR3 is TGTGCCAGCAGCTTAGCGGGGGCGCGGGGAGGACAGCCCCAGCATTTT.

The chain joins TRBV6-4 to TRBJ2-1, with D tentatively TRBD1 (6 bases). This CDR3 comprises 14 residues. Trimming took off 6 bases at V and 4 bases at J, with 13 bases between the two ends. Germline CDR1 MRHNA, CDR2 SNTAGT. CDR3 nucleotides: TGTGCCAGCAGGAGGGACACCTCATACAATGAGCAGTTCTTC. Translation: CASRRDTSYNEQFF.

The chain is built from TRBV5-4 and TRBJ1-2; 7 bases line up with TRBD1. The CDR3 spans 13 residues. V trimming: 9 bases; J trimming: 2 bases; junction bases outside the gene matches: 7. Germline V lookup: CDR1 SGHNT, CDR2 YYREEE (reference sequence). Written as DNA, the CDR3 is TGTGCCAATGGGGAACAGGGGAACTATGGCTACACCTTC. The encoded protein is CANGEQGNYGYTF. Variable domain in full (rest from reference TRBV5-4 and TRBJ1-2): ETGVTQSPTHLIKTRGQQVTLRCSSQSGHNTVSWYQQALGQGPQFIFQYYREEENGRGNFPPRFSGLQFPNYSSELNVNALELDDSALYLCANGEQGNYGYTFGSGTRLTVV.

The chain carries TRBV18 and TRBJ2-3; D unresolved. Deletions cut 3 bases from V and 5 bases from J, with 9 bases between. The CDR3 totals 13 residues. CDR1 KGHSH and CDR2 LQKENI come from the germline V gene. CDR3 amino acids: CASSPSWGDTQYF. Written as DNA, the CDR3 is TGTGCCAGCTCACCCTCGTGGGGAGATACGCAGTATTTT. The full variable domain, its missing parts supplied by reference TRBV18 and TRBJ2-3, is NAGVMQNPRHLVRRRGQEARLRCSPMKGHSHVYWYRQLPEEGLKFMVYLQKENIIDESGMPKERFSAEFPKEGPSILRIQQVVRGDSAAYFCASSPSWGDTQYFGPGTRLTVL.

The count of this clone is one. This rearrangement joins TRBV5-3 to TRBJ2-1, with 9 bases identical to TRBD1. TRBV5-3 is annotated as an ORF whose role is uncertain. After removal of 4 bases from V and 3 bases from J, the junction contained 20 bases not matched to a gene. The CDR3 runs to 20 residues. The CDR3, as DNA: TGTGCCAGAAGCAATGTGGGACAGGGAGATCACAAATTCCACTACAATGAGCAGTTCTTC. Amino acid sequence: CARSNVGQGDHKFHYNEQFF.

The rearrangement uses TRBV11-3 and TRBJ2-2, with 7 bases aligning to TRBD1. With V trimmed by 5 bases and J by 0 bases, 6 bases remained unmatched. The CDR3 totals 16 residues. Germline V gene lookup returns CDR1 SGHNT and CDR2 YENEEA. CDR3 bases: TGTGCCAGCAGCCAGGGGGTAACGTCGAACACCGGGGAGCTGTTTTTT. This gives the protein CASSQGVTSNTGELFF.

This clone has a handful of counts. This chain connects TRBV6-1 to TRBJ1-5; TRBD1 matches 8 bases. The CDR3 is made up of 15 amino acids. CDR1 and CDR2 (germline): MNHNS, SASEGT. With 8 bases clipped from V and 5 bases from J, the junction kept 11 bases outside the gene matches. The CDR3 region has the DNA TGTGCCAGCCGCGACGGTACAGGGGGGTATCAGCCCCAGCATTTT. It codes for CASRDGTGGYQPQHF.

The CDR3 DNA reads TGTGCCAGCAGCTTGCAAAGGGAGGCTTTCTTT. This encodes CASSLQREAFF. The genes are TRBV5-5 and TRBJ1-1; D not resolved. Germline V gives CDR1 SGHKS, CDR2 YYEKEE (reference sequence). V dropped 1 base and J dropped 11 bases, with 9 bases sitting between them. The CDR3 spans 11 residues.

The chain recombines TRBV28 with TRBJ2-5, with D perhaps being TRBD1 or TRBD2 (5 bases each). V was pared by 3 bases and J by 5 bases, with 16 bases between. This CDR3 spans 15 amino acids. CDR1 and CDR2 from the germline V gene are MDHEN and SYDVKM. The CDR3 DNA reads TGTGCCAGCAGTTTGGCGGGTTATAACAGGGAGACCCAGTACTTC. Translating it yields CASSLAGYNRETQYF.

The V and J genes are TRBV19 and TRBJ2-4; D is perhaps TRBD1 (6 bases). CDR3 length equals 13 residues. Germline V gene sequence: CDR1 LNHDA, CDR2 SQIVND (reference sequence). Trimming left V 6 bases short and J 6 bases short, with 12 bases between. CDR3 amino acids: CASRPIGGNIQYF. As DNA, the CDR3 is TGTGCCAGTAGGCCAATAGGGGGAAACATTCAGTACTTC.

This clone appeared a few times. This chain uses TRBV15 with TRBJ1-1, with D hard to call. Trimming removed 1 base at V and 3 bases at J, with 12 bases between. Germline V gives CDR1 LNHNV, CDR2 YYDKDF (reference sequence). The CDR3 is 15 amino acids. CDR3 loop: CATSRAGVGYTEAFF. The CDR3, as DNA: TGTGCCACCAGCAGAGCTGGGGTGGGGTACACTGAAGCTTTCTTT.

The rearrangement uses TRBV9 and TRBJ2-5, with 8 bases that match TRBD1. Germline CDR1 and CDR2: SGDLS and YYNGEE. The CDR3 is made up of 16 amino acids. The trim removed 0 bases at V and 5 bases at J, leaving 9 bases unmatched. Here the CDR3 reads CASSVDLPGGVETQYF. CDR3 nucleotide sequence: TGTGCCAGCAGCGTAGATCTCCCAGGGGGCGTTGAGACCCAGTACTTC.

The V call is TRBV28, the J call TRBJ2-3; 9 nucleotides align to TRBD1. This CDR3 comprises 14 residues. V was clipped by 5 bases and J by 5 bases; unmatched bases: 5. Germline V gene sequence: CDR1 MDHEN, CDR2 SYDVKM. CDR3 coding DNA: TGTGCCAGCAGTCCGGGACAGGGTCAAGATACGCAGTATTTT. Amino acid sequence: CASSPGQGQDTQYF. Variable domain in full (rest from reference TRBV28 and TRBJ2-3): DVKVTQSSRYLVKRTGEKVFLECVQDMDHENMFWYRQDPGLGLRLIYFSYDVKMKEKGDIPEGYSVSREKKERFSLILESASTNQTSMYLCASSPGQGQDTQYFGPGTRLTVL.

The V gene is TRBV5-8, the J gene TRBJ2-7; TRBD1 agrees at 8 bases. The CDR3 runs to 14 residues. Germline V gene data show CDR1 as SGHTS and CDR2 as YDEGEE. V gave up 4 bases and J gave up 5 bases; unmatched junction bases: 8. CDR3 DNA: TGTGCCAGCAGCCCGTGGACAGGGTTTGACGAGCAGTACTTC. Amino acids: CASSPWTGFDEQYF.

V is TRBV2 and J is TRBJ1-1; perhaps TRBD1 as D (5 bases). Trimming removed 3 bases at V and 0 bases at J, with 8 bases between. This CDR3 spans 14 amino acids. The germline V gene encodes CDR1 SNHLY and CDR2 FYNNEI. CDR3 loop: CASSDGALNTEAFF. Here the CDR3 DNA reads TGTGCCAGCAGTGACGGGGCCCTGAACACTGAAGCTTTCTTT. The variable domain in full, with the rest retrieved from reference TRBV2 and TRBJ1-1, is EPEVTQTPSHQVTQMGQEVILRCVPISNHLYFYWYRQILGQKVEFLVSFYNNEISEKSEIFDDQFSVERPDGSNFTLKIRSTKLEDSAMYFCASSDGALNTEAFFGQGTRLTVV.

The rearrangement uses TRBV5-1 and TRBJ2-7; D is perhaps TRBD1 (6 bases). The V end lost 4 bases, the J end lost 3 bases, and 14 bases lay between the germline ends. Germline V gene sequence: CDR1 SGHRS, CDR2 YFSETQ. This CDR3 is 14 amino acids long. This CDR3 is CASSLGQSGYEQYF. As DNA, the CDR3 is TGCGCCAGCAGCCTCGGACAGTCAGGCTACGAGCAGTACTTC.

The chain carries TRBV4-3 and TRBJ2-1; possibly TRBD1 for D (5 bases). CDR3 length: 16 residues. CDR1 and CDR2 (germline): LGHNA, YSLEER. The germline V and J ends were trimmed by 3 bases and 0 bases, with 12 bases remaining between them. For the CDR3, the DNA is TGCGCCAGCAGCCACTGGCAGGGAAGCTCCTACAATGAGCAGTTCTTC. Its translation is CASSHWQGSSYNEQFF.

The genes are TRBV7-9 and TRBJ1-4; 12 positions agree with TRBD1. The CDR3 consists of 14 residues. Germline trimming cut 3 bases from V and 11 bases from J; bases unmatched to any gene: 4. The germline gives CDR1 SEHNR, CDR2 FQNEAQ (reference sequence). CDR3 residues: CASSLGQGAGKLFF. The CDR3 DNA is TGTGCCAGCAGCTTGGGACAGGGGGCCGGGAAACTGTTTTTT.

CDR3 region: CASSRQMSQSRANVLTF. CDR3 nucleotide sequence: TGTGCCAGCAGCCGACAAATGTCACAAAGTCGGGCCAACGTCCTGACTTTC. The chain joins TRBV5-6 to TRBJ2-6, with no clear D. Trimming removed 4 bases at V and 5 bases at J, with 19 bases between. The CDR3 runs 17 residues. The germline CDR1 and CDR2 sequences are SGHDT and YYEEEE. Supplemented by reference TRBV5-6 and TRBJ2-6, the full variable domain reads DAGVTQSPTHLIKTRGQQVTLRCSPKSGHDTVSWYQQALGQGPQFIFQYYEEEERQRGNFPDRFSGHQFPNYSSELNVNALLLGDSALYLCASSRQMSQSRANVLTFGAGSRLTVL.

The chain couples TRBV6-1 to TRBJ2-1; D is perhaps TRBD1 (7 bases). CDR1 MNHNS and CDR2 SASEGT come from the germline V gene. The CDR3 extends over 15 amino acids. Trimming pared 3 bases from V and 8 bases from J, leaving 17 bases between. CDR3 in DNA: TGTGCCAGCAGTGATGGCCAGGGGGGTAGCGATGAGCAGTTCTTC. It yields the protein CASSDGQGGSDEQFF.

The V and J genes are TRBV9 and TRBJ2-7; maybe TRBD2 (5 bases). V lost 3 bases, J lost 3 bases, and 13 bases lay in between. Germline lookup yields CDR1 SGDLS and CDR2 YYNGEE. The CDR3 sequence is 14 residues long. CDR3: CASSAYSGNYEQYF. In DNA, the CDR3 is TGTGCCAGCAGCGCCTATTCGGGGAACTACGAGCAGTACTTC.

The rearrangement joins TRBV27 to TRBJ2-7, with D uncertain. The germline V and J ends were trimmed by 8 bases and 0 bases, with 11 bases remaining between them. Per germline, CDR1 MNHEY and CDR2 SMNVEV (reference sequence). This CDR3 comprises 13 residues. DNA for the CDR3: TGTGCCAGCTCTGCAGGAGTCTCCTACGAGCAGTACTTC. Its protein is CASSAGVSYEQYF.